This TCR beta chain derives from a study of blood T cell repertoires in COVID-19 (dated by TCRdb to the early 2020s). Regarding the study in general: Samples from collaborators originated in the United States, Italy and Spain and spanned both the acute and convalescent phases of COVID-19. Where available, HLA class I and class II types were obtained from metadata supplied by the sample provider rather than from assay-based typing. The material from the prospective study consisted of cDNA or gDNA derived from T cells, B-cell-depleted T cells, or PBMCs. Sample metadata almost always included a de-identified subject ID, COVID-19 status, age in years and sex. The samples were drawn from the first 160 participants of the ongoing ImmuneRACE study and from 1,254 subjects provided by 6 global collaborators. The dataset comprised deeply sampled blood TCRbeta repertoires from subjects exposed to, actively infected with, or recovered from COVID-19. A freely available public database, intended as a resource for researchers studying the immune response to SARS-CoV-2, is where the repertoires were released.

Concerning this clone: What this receptor recognizes is not known. Base qualities are not at hand, and no much larger clone is one base apart.

The germline V gene supplies CDR1 MNHEY and CDR2 SVGAGI. V is shortened by 5 bases, J by 3 bases, and the region joining them spans 9 bases. Including cysteine and phenylalanine, the CDR3 has 13 amino acids. Left in the record is the CDR3 DNA by itself, 39 bases read in frame from the first base. Overall study outcomes, separate from this receptor: How much clinical and demographic metadata was included differed by source and by participant, and the metadata was provided uncurated.

TCRbeta CDR3 regions were amplified from genomic DNA using the immunoSEQ Assay, a bias-controlled multiplex PCR. The paper's processing steps were these. The number of nucleated cells in each sample was estimated from the amplification of reference gene primers within the assay. Sequence reads were collapsed and filtered to measure the absolute abundance of every unique TCRbeta CDR3 rearrangement. For each sample, productive Simpson clonality was calculated by taking the square root of Simpson's diversity index across productive rearrangements. TCRdb retrieved this table from immuneACCESS and kept in-frame rearrangements only. Not all clones are present; in checked studies, unresolved V genes account for under half, and no reason is known for the remainder. Clone size and V and J calls were adopted from that table, with D and trimming inferred from the DNA. The sample includes about 59,000 clones, with 80% observed a single time. The top ten hold more than 7% of the sample.

Whole blood was collected in K2EDTA tubes by collaborating institutions according to the institutions' own protocols. For TCRbeta analysis, collaborators shipped samples in one of three forms: frozen whole blood, isolated PBMCs, or DNA extracted from either of those sample types. This sequence originates from a man aged 60 to 69 with acute or convalescent COVID-19. Sequencing was performed on peripheral blood. In this chain, TRBV6-5 is recombined with TRBJ2-3; the D gene is perhaps TRBD1, from 5 matching bases. CDR3 region: CASSLRVTDTQYF. The DNA sequence reads TGTGCCAGCAGTCTCAGGGTGACAGATACGCAGTATTTT.